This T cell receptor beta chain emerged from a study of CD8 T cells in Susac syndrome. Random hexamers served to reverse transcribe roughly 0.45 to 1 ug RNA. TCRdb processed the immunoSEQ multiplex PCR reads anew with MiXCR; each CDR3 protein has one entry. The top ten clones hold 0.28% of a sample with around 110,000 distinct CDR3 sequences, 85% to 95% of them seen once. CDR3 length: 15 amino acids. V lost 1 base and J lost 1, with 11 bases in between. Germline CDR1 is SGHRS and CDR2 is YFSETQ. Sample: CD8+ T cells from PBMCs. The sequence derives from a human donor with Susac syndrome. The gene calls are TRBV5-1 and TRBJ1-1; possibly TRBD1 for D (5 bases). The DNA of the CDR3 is TGCGCCAGCAGCTTGATGGGGGTGAAGAACACTGAAGCTTTCTTT. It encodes CASSLMGVKNTEAFF.